The table lists the clone carrying this T cell receptor beta chain with many counts. Its antigen is still unknown. Amplification of TCR beta CDR3 regions was performed using RNA transcripts as template. HTBI primers were used for first-round RT-PCR of the TCR CDR3. MiXCR, applied by TCRdb to the multiplex PCR reads, yields one record per CDR3 protein. The sample yields hundreds of thousands of distinct CDR3 sequences, about half seen once. CDR3 length: 15 amino acids. Trimming removed 6 bases from V and 5 bases from J, with 14 bases in between. Germline CDR1 reads LNHDA; CDR2 reads SQIVND (reference sequence). This entry is derived from a study of T cells in Graves' hyperthyroidism and ophthalmopathy. Study-level findings and limits: The blood repertoire included most of the expanded thyroid clonotypes above 0.001. The model predicted ophthalmopathy a median around 6 months before onset.

This sequence originates from a woman younger than 30 with Graves' hyperthyroidism. The V gene is TRBV19, the J gene TRBJ1-6; TRBD1 might be the D (5 bases). Sequencing was done on a sample of peripheral blood or thyroid tissue (not recorded which). Here the CDR3 DNA reads TGTGCCAGTAGCCCCCGGGACCTCCATAATTCACCCCTCCACTTT. Translation gives CASSPRDLHNSPLHF.